The source of this TCR beta chain is a study of post-analysis software for immune sequencing data (dated by TCRdb to 2013 to 2016). A note on the overall study: Relapsing-remitting, secondary progressive and progressive-relapsing multiple sclerosis were recorded as disease courses, and subtype annotation was lacking for some patients. A subset of samples was prepared in parallel using single-end sample barcoding, then pooled and co-amplified after Illumina adapter ligation. The patient repertoires were compared against approximately twelve previously published healthy control repertoires obtained from donors aged 6 to 25 years.

The library relied on PCR. For sequencing, an Illumina HiSeq 2500 was employed. Unique molecular identifiers were incorporated into TCR beta cDNA libraries to reduce PCR and sequencing biases. Some 500,000 cDNA molecules were obtained for every 1 to 10 million input T cells, so each molecule roughly corresponded to one T cell. The patient libraries were prepared and sequenced with the same protocol used for the earlier healthy control dataset. Samples belonging to the same batch were prepared together, multiplexed and sequenced on a shared HiSeq lane. Regarding the original processing steps: MIGEC handled the raw barcoded reads, throwing out single-read molecular identifier groups before consensus assembly and CDR3 extraction. Clonotype tables were post-analysed with VDJtools, normalizing diversity by down-sampling all datasets to the smallest sample size. In repertoire overlap clustering, CDR3 amino acid sequences, but not nucleotide sequences, were matched to correct batch-related cross-sample contamination. TCRdb redid the processing of the public reads, applying fastp at Q25 and MiXCR, and retained in-frame beta chains. Rows are combined by CDR3 protein, so each entry shows the most common genes and DNA. The V and J calls were not made by the authors but by TCRdb's processing. The sample data list about 180,000 distinct CDR3 sequences, and 25% to 35% of these were observed just once. Together, the top ten hold about 1.6% of the sample.

This clonotype occurred many times. There is no known antigen for this receptor. No base-level quality is on record; no much larger clone is a single base apart. To demonstrate the VDJtools post-analysis software, the study profiled TCR beta repertoires from the peripheral blood of about 13 young patients with multiple sclerosis. The patients with multiple sclerosis were children and adolescents between about 6 and 16 years of age. Study-level results and caveats: When samples were clustered directly using the F measure, samples prepared in the same batch co-clustered strongly, which prompted a batch-effect correction. Normalized Chao1 diversity was significantly lower in multiple sclerosis patients than controls, suggesting substantial peripheral T-cell clonal expansion. Patients showed significantly higher frequencies than controls for a handful of TRBV segments, among them TRBV5-6, TRBV5-1 and TRBV20-1. The multiple sclerosis patient group was slightly younger than the control group.

The CDR3, from cysteine to phenylalanine, totals 13 residues. Only the CDR3 DNA stays, 39 bases, in frame from base 1. V is clipped by 7 bases and J by 7 bases, and the sequence between their germline boundaries is 15 bases long. In the germline V gene, CDR1 corresponds to SGDLS and CDR2 to YYNGEE. Sequenced sample: blood. The chain is assembled from TRBV9 and TRBJ2-1; 5 matching bases give a weak D call of TRBD2. The clonotype originates from a girl aged 5 to 17 with multiple sclerosis. The DNA sequence reads TGTGCCAGCCAGAGCCATCGAGGGAATGAGCAGTTCTTC. Its coded protein is CASQSHRGNEQFF.